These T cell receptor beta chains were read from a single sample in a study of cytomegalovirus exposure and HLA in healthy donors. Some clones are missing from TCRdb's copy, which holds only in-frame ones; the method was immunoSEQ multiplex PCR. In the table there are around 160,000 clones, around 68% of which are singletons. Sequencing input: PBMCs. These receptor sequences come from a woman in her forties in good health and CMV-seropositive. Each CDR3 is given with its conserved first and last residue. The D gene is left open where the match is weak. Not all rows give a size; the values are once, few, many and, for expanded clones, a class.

CDR3aa: CASSLGLAGGTDTQYF; CDR3nt: TGTGCTAGCAGCTTAGGACTAGCGGGGGGAACAGATACGCAGTATTTT; v_gene: TRBV7-7; j_gene: TRBJ2-3; d_gene: TRBD2; len: 16; abundance: NA
CDR3aa: CATVGQSSYNEQFF; CDR3nt: TGTGCCACCGTGGGACAGAGCTCCTACAATGAGCAGTTCTTC; v_gene: TRBV7-9; j_gene: TRBJ2-1; d_gene: TRBD1; len: 14; abundance: NA
CDR3aa: CASGSVATGTDTQYF; CDR3nt: TGTGCCAGCGGCTCGGTAGCCACTGGCACAGATACGCAGTATTTT; v_gene: TRBV11-2; j_gene: TRBJ2-3; d_gene: NA; len: 15; abundance: NA
CDR3aa: CSVAGTGNEKLFF; CDR3nt: TGCAGCGTTGCGGGGACAGGGAATGAAAAACTGTTTTTT; v_gene: TRBV29-1; j_gene: TRBJ1-4; d_gene: TRBD1; len: 13; abundance: NA
CDR3aa: CSVERDRGNTIYF; CDR3nt: TGCAGCGTTGAAAGGGACAGGGGAAACACCATATATTTT; v_gene: TRBV29-1; j_gene: TRBJ1-3; d_gene: TRBD1; len: 13; abundance: NA
CDR3aa: CASSYDWGDTEAFF; CDR3nt: TGTGCCAGCAGTTACGATTGGGGGGACACTGAAGCTTTCTTT; v_gene: TRBV6-5; j_gene: TRBJ1-1; d_gene: NA; len: 14; abundance: NA
CDR3aa: CASSSLAGEETQYF; CDR3nt: TGTGCCAGCAGCTCTTTAGCGGGGGAAGAGACCCAGTACTTC; v_gene: TRBV14; j_gene: TRBJ2-5; d_gene: TRBD2; len: 14; abundance: NA
CDR3aa: CASSLDPDSIQPQHF; CDR3nt: TGTGCCAGCAGCTTGGACCCGGACAGTATACAGCCCCAGCATTTT; v_gene: TRBV5-5; j_gene: TRBJ1-5; d_gene: NA; len: 15; abundance: NA
CDR3aa: CASSRRPGLAASYEQYF; CDR3nt: TGTGCCAGCAGTCGCAGACCGGGACTAGCGGCTTCCTACGAGCAGTACTTC; v_gene: TRBV27; j_gene: TRBJ2-7; d_gene: TRBD2; len: 17; abundance: NA
CDR3aa: CASSGVAEETQYF; CDR3nt: TGTGCCAGCAGTGGAGTGGCGGAAGAGACCCAGTACTTC; v_gene: TRBV6-1; j_gene: TRBJ2-5; d_gene: NA; len: 13; abundance: NA
CDR3aa: CASSLVTSGVVDEQFF; CDR3nt: TGTGCCAGCAGTTTGGTGACTAGCGGGGTCGTGGATGAGCAGTTCTTC; v_gene: TRBV28; j_gene: TRBJ2-1; d_gene: TRBD2; len: 16; abundance: NA
CDR3aa: CASLPRSTGGTEAFF; CDR3nt: TGTGCCAGTCTACCTCGGTCGACAGGGGGCACTGAAGCTTTCTTT; v_gene: TRBV19; j_gene: TRBJ1-1; d_gene: TRBD1; len: 15; abundance: NA
CDR3aa: CASSQTGSEAFF; CDR3nt: TGCGCCAGCAGCCAGACAGGGAGTGAAGCTTTCTTT; v_gene: TRBV4-3; j_gene: TRBJ1-1; d_gene: TRBD1; len: 12; abundance: few
CDR3aa: CASSMVWEAIYGYTF; CDR3nt: TGTGCCAGTAGTATGGTATGGGAGGCGATCTATGGCTACACCTTC; v_gene: TRBV19; j_gene: TRBJ1-2; d_gene: NA; len: 15; abundance: NA
CDR3aa: CASSGSSGANVLTF; CDR3nt: TGTGCCAGCAGTGGGAGTTCTGGGGCCAACGTCCTGACTTTC; v_gene: TRBV28; j_gene: TRBJ2-6; d_gene: NA; len: 14; abundance: NA
CDR3aa: CASRVGNTEAFF; CDR3nt: TGTGCCAGCAGGGTCGGGAACACTGAAGCTTTCTTT; v_gene: TRBV2; j_gene: TRBJ1-1; d_gene: NA; len: 12; abundance: NA